This is a list of T cell receptor beta chains from one sample in a study of T cell changes during pregnancy in multiple sclerosis. Sequencing used immunoSEQ multiplex PCR; TCRdb keeps in-frame clones, though not all of them. In the table there are 70,000 to 75,000 clones, approximately 91% of which are singletons. The source was peripheral blood, collected before pregnancy. These receptors originate from a female donor with multiple sclerosis, enrolled in a pregnancy study. Each CDR3 is given with its conserved first and last residue. The order of the fields is V gene, J gene, clone size, D gene, CDR3 DNA, CDR3 protein. D genes are given only for firm matches. The size of a clone is reported for some rows only, either as once, few or many, or as a class for expanded clones.

TRBV28	TRBJ2-1	NA	NA	TGTGCCAGCAGTTTAGTTTGGCAGGGTCCCCACAATGAGCAGTTCTTC	CASSLVWQGPHNEQFF
TRBV30	TRBJ1-5	NA	NA	TGTGCCTGGAGTGCGACACAAAGCCAGCCCCAGCATTTT	CAWSATQSQPQHF
TRBV30	TRBJ2-1	NA	NA	TGTGCCTGGAGTGTAGGTCAGGGATTGGTTGATGAGCAGTTCTTC	CAWSVGQGLVDEQFF
TRBV18	TRBJ1-1	NA	NA	TGTGCCAGCTCACCACCTACCGGGAGGAACACTGAAGCTTTCTTT	CASSPPTGRNTEAFF
TRBV7-9	TRBJ2-5	once	NA	TGTGCCAGCAGCCCCCACCCTCTACTAGTCCAAGAGACCCAGTACTTC	CASSPHPLLVQETQYF
TRBV19	TRBJ2-1	NA	TRBD2	TGTGCCAGTAGACCGGGACTAGCGGGGCAATACAATGAGCAGTTCTTC	CASRPGLAGQYNEQFF
TRBV2	TRBJ1-4	NA	NA	TGTGCCAGCATTCCGACAGGCCCTAATGAAAAACTGTTTTTT	CASIPTGPNEKLFF
TRBV21-1	TRBJ1-2	NA	NA	TGTGCCAGCACCACAGGATACGGGACAGGACTAAACTATGGCTACACCTTC	CASTTGYGTGLNYGYTF
TRBV11-2	TRBJ1-5	NA	NA	TGTGCCAGCAGCTTAGGGATTCGTACAGGGCAAGATCAGCCCCAGCATTTT	CASSLGIRTGQDQPQHF
TRBV20-1	TRBJ2-7	NA	TRBD1	TGCAGTGCTAGAGTTCTCGACAGGGAGTACTTC	CSARVLDREYF
TRBV7-9	TRBJ2-7	few	NA	TGTGCCAGCAGCTTAGTTTCAGGGGCTGACGAGCAGTACTTC	CASSLVSGADEQYF
TRBV10-3	TRBJ2-2	NA	TRBD1	TGTGCCATCAGTGCCCAGCCGGGACAGGGGACGGACGGGGAGCTGTTTTTT	CAISAQPGQGTDGELFF
TRBV25-1	TRBJ2-1	NA	NA	TGTGCCAGCCAGGGTTATTTCTCCTACAATGAGCAGTTCTTC	CASQGYFSYNEQFF
TRBV29-1	TRBJ2-5	NA	NA	TGCAGCGTTGAGGGTCCAGGACTCGCTAGGTACTTC	CSVEGPGLARYF
TRBV6-1	TRBJ2-4	NA	TRBD2	TGTGCCAGCAGTGAAGTTGCGGCGGGGGGGAGCCTAGCCAAAAACATTCAGTACTTC	CASSEVAAGGSLAKNIQYF
TRBV5-1	TRBJ1-1	NA	NA	TGCGCCAGCAGCCGACTCGGTGTCACTGAAGCTTTCTTT	CASSRLGVTEAFF